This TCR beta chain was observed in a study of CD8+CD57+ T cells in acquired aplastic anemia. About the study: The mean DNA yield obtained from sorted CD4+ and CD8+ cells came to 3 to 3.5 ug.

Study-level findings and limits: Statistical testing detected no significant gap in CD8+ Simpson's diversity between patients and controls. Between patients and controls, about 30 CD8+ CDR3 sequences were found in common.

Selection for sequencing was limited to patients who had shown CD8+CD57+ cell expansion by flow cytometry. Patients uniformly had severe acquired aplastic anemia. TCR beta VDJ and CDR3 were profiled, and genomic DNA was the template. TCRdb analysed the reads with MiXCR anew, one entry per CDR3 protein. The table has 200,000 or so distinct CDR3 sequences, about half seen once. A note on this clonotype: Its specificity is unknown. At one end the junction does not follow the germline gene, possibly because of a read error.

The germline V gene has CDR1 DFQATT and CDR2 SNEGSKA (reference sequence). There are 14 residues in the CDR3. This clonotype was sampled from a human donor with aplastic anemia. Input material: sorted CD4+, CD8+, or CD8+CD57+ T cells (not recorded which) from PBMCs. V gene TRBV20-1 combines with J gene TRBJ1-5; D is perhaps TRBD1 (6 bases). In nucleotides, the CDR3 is TGCAGTGCTGGAACAGGGAGGAGCACTCAGCCCCAGCATTTT. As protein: CSAGTGRSTQPQHF.